This TCR beta chain was sequenced for a study of T cells in narcolepsy. TCRdb's copy holds only in-frame clones and misses some; the assay was immunoSEQ multiplex PCR. The sample lists about 29,000 clones, 70% to 90% occurring once. The CDR3 covers 16 residues. The V and J ends lost 2 bases and 5 bases respectively, with 16 bases between them. Germline V gene sequence: CDR1 MDHEN, CDR2 SYDVKM. The sequence derives from a human donor in good health. The rearrangement uses TRBV28 and TRBJ2-1; D could derive from TRBD1 or TRBD2 (6 bases each). Sequencing input: memory (CD45RA-) CD4+ T cells from blood. CDR3: CASSLRRDTPNNEQFF. CDR3 sequence (DNA): TGTGCCAGCAGTTTAAGGAGGGACACACCCAACAATGAGCAGTTCTTC.